This T cell receptor (beta chain) was sequenced for a study of blood T cell repertoires in COVID-19. CDR1 is LGHDT, CDR2 YNNKEL, per germline (reference sequence). Trimming left V 2 bases short and J 5 bases short, with 16 bases between. The CDR3 runs to 15 residues. Per the study methods: Estimated nucleated cell counts came from reference gene primer amplification. Profiling relied on immunoSEQ multiplex PCR, and the TCRdb table lists in-frame clones only, not all of them. V and J calls and clone size are copied from that table; D and trimming were computed from the DNA. Here the sample spans roughly 350,000 clones, more than 90% being singletons.

Sequencing input: PBMCs or T cells enriched from blood (not recorded which). The origin of this receptor is a woman younger than 45 who had recovered from COVID-19. This chain links TRBV3-1 (or the pseudogene TRBV3-2) with TRBJ2-7, with D possibly being TRBD1 (5 bases). The CDR3, as DNA: TGTGCCAGCAGCCAAAGGCCTCGGTTGGGGCACGAGCAGTACTTC. This codes for CASSQRPRLGHEQYF.